The rows below give T cell receptor beta chains drawn from one sample of a study of identical twins. TCRdb ran MiXCR on the 5' RACE reads and lists one entry per CDR3 protein. In the table there are hundreds of thousands of distinct CDR3 sequences, 5.5% to 6.5% of which are singletons. The sequenced material came from naive T cells sorted from blood. The receptors were sampled from a man aged 18 to 29 in good health. CDR3s include the opening cysteine and the closing phenylalanine or tryptophan. D genes are given only for firm matches. Some rows mark clone size as missing; the rest say once, few, many or name a class of expanded clone.

D gene,J gene,V gene,clone size,CDR3 protein,CDR3 DNA
-,TRBJ2-2,TRBV15,many,CATSRGSGNTGELFF,TGTGCCACCAGCAGAGGCTCCGGGAACACCGGGGAGCTGTTTTTT
-,TRBJ1-6,TRBV18,few,CASSPDRIGYSPLHF,TGTGCCAGCTCACCCGACAGGATTGGGTATTCACCCCTCCACTTT
TRBD1,TRBJ1-2,TRBV11-2,-,CASSLGQGAFDNGYTF,TGTGCCAGCAGCTTAGGACAGGGGGCTTTTGATAATGGCTACACCTTC
-,TRBJ2-3,TRBV20-1,many,CSAPPPGTDTQYF,TGCAGTGCTCCCCCCCCGGGTACAGATACGCAGTATTTT
-,TRBJ2-2,TRBV5-6,many,CASSLPGRVTGELFF,TGTGCCAGCAGCTTGCCGGGTAGAGTAACCGGGGAGCTGTTTTTT
-,TRBJ2-7,TRBV6-5,few,CASSYSSPSEQYF,TGTGCCAGCAGTTACTCATCGCCATCAGAGCAGTACTTC
-,TRBJ2-2,TRBV7-8,few,CASTTGVNTGELFF,TGTGCCAGCACCACCGGGGTGAACACCGGGGAGCTGTTTTTT
TRBD1,TRBJ2-7,TRBV20-1,many,CSARTGGTYEQYF,TGCAGTGCACGGACAGGGGGCACCTACGAGCAGTACTTC
TRBD1,TRBJ1-6,TRBV18,-,CASSPGTGSTNSPLHF,TGTGCCAGCTCGCCCGGGACAGGAAGTACTAATTCACCCCTCCACTTT
-,TRBJ2-5,TRBV5-1,many,CASSPGIELETQYF,TGCGCCAGCAGCCCTGGAATCGAACTGGAGACCCAGTACTTC
-,TRBJ1-5,TRBV28,many,CASIPRGYSNQPQHF,TGTGCCAGCATTCCCCGGGGATATAGCAATCAGCCCCAGCATTTT
TRBD1,TRBJ2-5,TRBV7-9,many,CASSLRDREETQYF,TGTGCCAGCAGCTTACGGGACAGGGAAGAGACCCAGTACTTC
-,TRBJ2-1,TRBV20-1,many,CSASFITAYNEQFF,TGCAGTGCTAGTTTTATTACGGCTTACAATGAGCAGTTCTTC
-,TRBJ1-2,TRBV24-1,few,CATSREGNYGYTF,TGTGCCACCAGTAGAGAGGGTAACTATGGCTACACCTTC
-,TRBJ2-1,TRBV2,few,CASSGPRDATRNEQFF,TGTGCCAGCAGTGGACCCCGGGACGCGACGCGTAATGAGCAGTTCTTC
-,TRBJ2-5,TRBV20-1,many,CSARDPLSAAVGETQYF,TGCAGTGCTAGAGATCCTCTATCCGCGGCGGTTGGGGAGACCCAGTACTTC
-,TRBJ2-7,TRBV5-1,many,CASSSDTYEQYF,TGCGCCAGCAGCTCAGATACCTACGAGCAGTACTTC
-,TRBJ2-3,TRBV9,many,CASSVVPSTDTQYF,TGTGCCAGCAGCGTAGTTCCTAGCACAGATACGCAGTATTTT
TRBD1,TRBJ1-4,TRBV6-1,-,CASRPGQGIGKLFF,TGTGCCAGCAGACCCGGACAGGGTATAGGAAAACTGTTTTTT
TRBD2,TRBJ2-1,TRBV12-3/TRBV12-4,many,CASRPTSGNEQFF,TGTGCCAGCAGACCAACTAGCGGCAATGAGCAGTTCTTC
-,TRBJ1-1,TRBV10-3,many,CAISPWEGGGTEAFF,TGTGCCATCAGTCCCTGGGAGGGGGGCGGCACTGAAGCTTTCTTT
-,TRBJ1-5,TRBV28,many,CASSGEHQPQHF,TGTGCCAGCAGTGGGGAACATCAGCCCCAGCATTTT
-,TRBJ1-5,TRBV27,-,CASSYGLTHQPQHF,TGTGCCAGCAGTTACGGGCTTACCCATCAGCCCCAGCATTTT
-,TRBJ2-4,TRBV9,few,CASSEYTGNIQYF,TGTGCCAGCAGCGAGTACACCGGAAACATTCAGTACTTC
TRBD2,TRBJ2-1,TRBV5-1,many,CASSVTPGTSDYNEQFF,TGCGCCAGCAGCGTCACCCCCGGGACTAGCGATTACAATGAGCAGTTCTTC
-,TRBJ2-1,TRBV5-1,many,CASSLGAEVNEQFF,TGCGCCAGCAGCTTGGGGGCAGAGGTAAATGAGCAGTTCTTC
-,TRBJ1-1,TRBV12-3/TRBV12-4,-,CASSQPPGIEVFF,TGTGCCAGCAGCCAACCTCCAGGGATAGAAGTTTTCTTT
TRBD2,TRBJ2-1,TRBV9,few,CASSVNLAGSAYNEQFF,TGTGCCAGCAGCGTCAATCTAGCGGGATCTGCCTACAATGAGCAGTTCTTC
TRBD1,TRBJ2-7,TRBV7-9,few,CASRNTGVVYEQYF,TGTGCCAGCAGAAATACAGGGGTAGTCTACGAGCAGTACTTC
-,TRBJ1-5,TRBV7-2,few,CASSFGGSYQPQHF,TGTGCCAGCAGCTTCGGGGGGTCATATCAGCCCCAGCATTTT
-,TRBJ2-1,TRBV4-2,many,CASSQDPGYEQFF,TGTGCCAGCAGCCAAGATCCGGGTTATGAGCAGTTCTTC
-,TRBJ2-5,TRBV7-2,-,CASSLVPVPRETQYF,TGTGCCAGCAGCTTAGTCCCCGTTCCAAGGGAGACCCAGTACTTC
-,TRBJ2-3,TRBV23-1,-,CASSQSETAGDTQYF,TGCGCCAGCAGTCAATCCGAAACCGCGGGAGATACGCAGTATTTT
-,TRBJ2-4,TRBV7-9,-,CASSFPPNDRRYIQYF,TGTGCCAGCAGCTTCCCTCCAAACGATCGACGGTACATTCAGTACTTC
-,TRBJ1-6,TRBV20-1,few,CSAVEVPGTPLHF,TGCAGTGCCGTAGAAGTCCCCGGGACACCCCTCCACTTT
-,TRBJ1-1,TRBV20-1,many,CSAPYGALDTEAFF,TGCAGTGCTCCCTACGGGGCGTTGGACACTGAAGCTTTCTTT
-,TRBJ2-1,TRBV29-1,-,CSVTDYNEQFF,TGCAGCGTTACAGACTACAATGAGCAGTTCTTC
-,TRBJ2-1,TRBV9,-,CASSVGLLGEQFF,TGTGCCAGCAGCGTCGGACTTCTGGGTGAGCAGTTCTTC
-,TRBJ2-5,TRBV30,-,CAWSYSGVQETQYF,TGTGCCTGGAGTTACTCGGGAGTCCAAGAGACCCAGTACTTC
-,TRBJ2-2,TRBV6-2/TRBV6-3,many,CASSYAAGELFF,TGTGCCAGCAGTTACGCGGCCGGGGAGCTGTTTTTT
TRBD1,TRBJ2-7,TRBV7-2,few,CASSETGTFHEQYF,TGTGCCAGCAGCGAGACAGGGACCTTCCACGAGCAGTACTTC
-,TRBJ1-1,TRBV10-3,many,CAISESGTEAFF,TGTGCCATCAGTGAGTCAGGGACTGAAGCTTTCTTT
TRBD2,TRBJ2-5,TRBV20-1,few,CSVRLAGAGETQYF,TGCAGTGTGCGGCTAGCGGGAGCGGGGGAGACCCAGTACTTC
TRBD1,TRBJ2-5,TRBV12-3/TRBV12-4,-,CASRRRDRQETQYF,TGTGCCAGCAGACGACGGGACAGACAAGAGACCCAGTACTTC
-,TRBJ2-6,TRBV7-9,many,CASSSLGANVLTF,TGTGCCAGCAGCTCTCTTGGGGCCAACGTCCTGACTTTC
-,TRBJ2-2,TRBV4-3,many,CASSQVRIAGELFF,TGCGCCAGCAGCCAAGTGAGGATCGCCGGGGAGCTGTTTTTT
TRBD1,TRBJ1-2,TRBV6-2/TRBV6-3,few,CASSYSGWQAGTVVNYGYTF,TGTGCCAGCAGTTACTCCGGGTGGCAGGCTGGGACAGTTGTTAACTATGGCTACACCTTC
TRBD2,TRBJ2-1,TRBV7-9,many,CASRSTGTSGRDEQFF,TGTGCCAGCAGGAGTACCGGGACTAGCGGGAGAGATGAGCAGTTCTTC
TRBD2,TRBJ2-5,TRBV20-1,many,CSASRGTKQETQYF,TGCAGTGCGTCACGAGGGACTAAGCAAGAGACCCAGTACTTC
-,TRBJ2-5,TRBV3-1,-,CASRMTGLPTGTQYF,TGTGCCAGCAGAATGACGGGACTGCCGACAGGGACCCAGTACTTC
-,TRBJ1-6,TRBV20-1,many,CSASRVVGSNSPLHF,TGCAGTGCTAGTCGGGTGGTTGGCTCTAATTCACCCCTCCACTTT
-,TRBJ2-3,TRBV27,many,CASTAPRGTQYF,TGTGCCAGCACCGCGCCCAGGGGTACGCAGTATTTT
-,TRBJ2-7,TRBV20-1,few,CSADDRIGSYEQYF,TGCAGTGCTGACGACAGGATAGGATCCTACGAGCAGTACTTC
-,TRBJ2-7,TRBV5-1,many,CASSFDGYEQYF,TGCGCCAGCAGCTTCGACGGATACGAGCAGTACTTC
-,TRBJ2-5,TRBV2,few,CASRTGFGETQYF,TGTGCCAGCAGAACAGGGTTCGGAGAGACCCAGTACTTC
-,TRBJ1-5,TRBV12-3/TRBV12-4,-,CASSFRADFNQPQHF,TGTGCCAGCAGTTTCCGGGCCGATTTCAATCAGCCCCAGCATTTT
TRBD2,TRBJ2-4,TRBV20-1,-,CSAFGTSGVAKNIQYF,TGCAGTGCCTTCGGGACTAGCGGAGTAGCCAAAAACATTCAGTACTTC